This T cell receptor (beta chain) was recorded in a study of technical replicates of blood from several donors. Germline V lookup: CDR1 MNHNS, CDR2 SASEGT. The CDR3 is 13 amino acids. V was cut by 8 bases and J by 4 bases, with 15 bases left in between. Clones were read by immunoSEQ multiplex PCR, and TCRdb kept only the in-frame ones, dropping some. Found here are approximately 73,000 clones, 96% of them singletons; the top ten hold roughly 0.3%. Sequenced material: T cells isolated from PBMCs. The source of this sequence is a human donor in good health. This chain uses TRBV6-1 with TRBJ2-7, with a tentative D call TRBD1 (5 bases). CDR3 DNA: TGTGCCAGCTCCCAGGGAAATGGGTACGAGCAGTACTTC. Translated, it gives CASSQGNGYEQYF.